This paragraph reports one T cell receptor (beta chain). Germline loops: CDR1 MGHRA, CDR2 YSYEKL. The CDR3 sequence is 12 residues long. Trimming left V 2 bases short and J 7 bases short, with 8 bases between. In the original workflow: Amplified reference gene primers provided the basis for estimating nucleated cell counts. Sequencing was performed with immunoSEQ multiplex PCR; in TCRdb, only in-frame clones are kept and a portion is missing. V, J and clone size were drawn from that table, and D and trimming were deduced from the DNA. Of 95,000 to 130,000 clones detected, about nine tenths appear once; the ten largest clones hold 1.5% to 2%. These data belong to a study of blood T cell repertoires in COVID-19.

Input material: peripheral blood. This TCR derives from a human donor with active COVID-19. The donor label of this sample is uncertain. The J gene is TRBJ1-2, the V gene TRBV4-1; D gene uncertain. CDR3 sequence reads: CASSQRGGGYTF. CDR3 nucleotides: TGCGCCAGCAGCCAAAGAGGAGGTGGCTACACCTTC.